Here is one T cell receptor beta chain with its context. Its specific antigen is unknown. No much larger clone exists at a distance of one base, and base qualities are not known. The data were obtained in a study of T cell responses to AZD1222 COVID-19 vaccine (dated by TCRdb to the early 2020s). For context, the study as a whole: Because spike-specific TCR depth and breadth did not differ between the two schedules, AZD1222 recipients who got a second dose at roughly 4 weeks were pooled with those who got a second dose at roughly 12 weeks. Trial participants were enrolled by age into subgroups of 18-55, 56-69 and 70-plus years, and around 150, 29 and 61 TCR-sequenced participants, respectively, were included in these subgroups. TCR sequencing was performed for 230 to 250 trial participants, of whom about 200 were given two doses of AZD1222 and 26 were given two doses of MenACWY control vaccine.

The CDR3 regions of human TCRbeta chains were analyzed by immunosequencing. The paper's processing steps were these. Repertoire TCRs were matched against a reference library of SARS-CoV-2-specific TCRs generated with the MIRA antigen-specificity platform. Breadth was defined as the fraction of unique TCRs that were SARS-CoV-2-associated. Depth was defined as the fraction of total T cells that were SARS-CoV-2-associated. Using the MIRA data, each spike-specific TCR was mapped to the spike region that the TCR reacts to and placed in a CD4 or CD8 class. Log10-transformed breadth and depth values were compared by one-way ANOVA with Sidak's multiple comparisons tests. TCRdb re-hosts the immuneACCESS table, in-frame sequences only. Its copies lack some clones; in the studies checked, an unresolved V gene accounts for under half of them, and the cause for the rest is not known. Clone size and the V and J calls come from that table; the DNA yielded D and trimming. Present in this sample are more than 85,000 clones, more than 75% of which were seen just once. Over 8% of the sample is taken by the ten largest.

The paper's findings and limits, for the study overall: No day 14 peak-response samples were available, so repertoires were characterized only after the peak T cell response. Conclusions about previously exposed vaccinees were limited because only six or seven AZD1222 recipients were SARS-CoV-2 seropositive at baseline. Participants were mostly white British, with more females than males. The authors suggested clonal diversity may have been underestimated. Nearly half of unique spike-specific TCRs reportedly recognized epitopes outside regions mutated in the B.1.351 and B.1.1.7 variants. The whole spike protein was spanned by vaccine-associated CD4 TCRs, and dominant responses were seen in regions 160-218 and 743-854. Spike-specific TCR breadth and depth rose significantly after two AZD1222 doses compared with day 0 and with MenACWY recipients. The 56-69-year group was small, and its depth increase did not reach significance, likely because of low power.

This specimen's time point label, per the study, means: baseline before first vaccination. The vaccinee samples were drawn from two UK trials, COV001 and COV002, one of which was a single-blind randomized controlled phase 2/3 trial testing AZD1222 (ChAdOx1 nCoV-19) in healthy adults. For TCRbeta chain sequencing, PBMC samples were collected from trial participants at day 0 and at day 28 after the second dose. Taken from cysteine to phenylalanine, the CDR3 has 14 residues. Kept here is only the CDR3 DNA, which spans 42 bases and is read in frame from base 1. V is cut back by 3 bases and J by 8 bases, with 2 bases in the junction unmatched. Per the germline V gene (reference sequence), PRHDT is the CDR1 and FYEKMQ is the CDR2.

In this chain, TRBV13 is recombined with TRBJ2-3; TRBD2 lines up with 13 middle nucleotides. The sample was peripheral blood, taken on day 0 of AZD1222 vaccination. The receptor was derived from an adult in good health. The CDR3 loop reads CASSLGLAGFTQYF. The nucleotide sequence reads as follows: TGTGCCAGCAGCTTGGGACTAGCGGGATTTACGCAGTATTTT.